This T cell receptor (beta chain) was documented in a study of patients and donors after allogeneic stem cell transplantation. Germline assignment: CDR1 MGHRA and CDR2 YSYEKL. Trimming shortened V by 1 base and J by 2 bases, and 8 bases separated the two germline ends. The CDR3 is made up of 15 amino acids. MiXCR, run by TCRdb on the RT-PCR reads, gives a single entry per CDR3 protein. Here the sample spans roughly 940,000 distinct CDR3 sequences, around 17% being singletons. The V and J genes are TRBV4-1 and TRBJ2-2; a possible D gene is TRBD2 (5 bases). This TCR was recovered from a human donor who was either an allogeneic HSCT recipient or a stem cell or donor lymphocyte infusion donor (not recorded which). It is not recorded whose cells these are; they may come from a transplant donor. The sequencing sample was made of blood, either unsorted or a sorted T cell fraction (not recorded which). CDR3 in amino acids: CASSQGGGNTGELFF. In nucleotides, the CDR3 is TGCGCCAGCAGCCAAGGCGGAGGAAACACCGGGGAGCTGTTTTTT.